These 28 T cell receptor beta chains were all obtained from the same sample, sequenced in a study of identical twins. TCRdb analysed the 5' RACE reads with MiXCR anew, one entry per CDR3 protein. The profile shows around 530,000 distinct CDR3 sequences, 13% to 15% of them singletons. The sample was also reused in another study, on yellow fever vaccine responses in identical twins.

The sequencing sample was made of CD4+ T cells sorted from blood. All receptors derive from a woman under 30 in good health.

This clonotype was recorded many times. The V call is TRBV12-3 or TRBV12-4, the J call TRBJ2-5; TRBD1 matches 10 bases. CDR3 length: 15 residues. Trimming took 6 bases from V and 4 from J; bases not matched to a gene: 8. The CDR3 DNA follows: TGTGCCAGCAGCCCTGGACAGGGGGTTGCAGAGACCCAGTACTTC. Its translation: CASSPGQGVAETQYF.

This clonotype was observed a few times. This chain joins TRBV6-2 or TRBV6-3 and TRBJ1-1; D not resolved. Germline assignment: CDR1 MNHEY and CDR2 SVGEGT. The V gene lost 1 base and the J gene lost 4 bases, with 13 bases spanning the gap. The CDR3 is 15 amino acids. Here the CDR3 reads CASSYWGMEGTEAFF. In DNA form, the CDR3 reads TGTGCCAGCAGTTACTGGGGAATGGAGGGCACTGAAGCTTTCTTT.

In this sample, this clonotype turned up a few times. This chain uses TRBV10-3 with TRBJ2-1; 10 bases map to TRBD2. Germline CDR1 is ENHRY and CDR2 is SYGVKD. The CDR3 contains 17 residues. With V trimmed by 5 bases and J by 7 bases, 14 bases remained unmatched. This chain's CDR3 is CAISTTGLAESMNEQFF. DNA of the CDR3: TGTGCCATCAGTACAACCGGACTAGCGGAGAGTATGAATGAGCAGTTCTTC.

This clonotype was detected a few times. The chain recombines TRBV12-3 or TRBV12-4 with TRBJ2-1; 8 bases match TRBD2. CDR3 length: 17 residues. The ends lost 0 bases at V and 5 bases at J; junction bases unmatched: 9. CDR3 region: CASSLAPASGWNNEQFF. CDR3 in DNA: TGTGCCAGCAGTTTAGCGCCGGCTAGCGGGTGGAACAATGAGCAGTTCTTC.

This clonotype was found many times. V gene TRBV11-2 combines with J gene TRBJ2-1; tentatively, D is TRBD1 (6 bases). V lost 4 bases and J 7 bases, leaving 20 bases between the germline ends. Germline-derived CDR1 and CDR2 are SGHAT and FQNNGV. This CDR3 contains 16 residues. In nucleotides, the CDR3 is TGTGCCAGCAGCTCGAGGACAGTCCTAGGTGGGAATGAGCAGTTCTTC. This gives the protein CASSSRTVLGGNEQFF. Together with reference TRBV11-2 and TRBJ2-1, the CDR3 gives the full variable domain: EAGVAQSPRYKIIEKRQSVAFWCNPISGHATLYWYQQILGQGPKLLIQFQNNGVVDDSQLPKDRFSAERLKGVDSTLKIQPAKLEDSAVYLCASSSRTVLGGNEQFFGPGTRLTVL.

The chain joins TRBV27 to TRBJ2-7; 7 bases align to TRBD1. Germline V CDR1 and CDR2: MNHEY, SMNVEV (reference sequence). The CDR3 contains 12 residues. J lost 7 bases, V lost 6 bases, and 6 bases had no gene match. The CDR3 DNA reads as TGTGCCAGCAGCGAGGGGGCTCGGGAGCAGTACTTC. Translated: CASSEGAREQYF.

This clonotype showed up just a few times. The gene calls are TRBV12-3 or TRBV12-4 and TRBJ2-2; maybe TRBD2 (5 bases). The CDR3 spans 13 residues. Trimming took off 9 bases at V and 8 bases at J, with 16 bases between the two ends. CDR3 amino acids: CARTRAASGELFF. The CDR3 nucleotides read TGTGCCAGAACTAGGGCCGCCTCTGGGGAGCTGTTTTTT.

This clonotype was recorded many times. The chain combines TRBV12-3 or TRBV12-4 with TRBJ1-5; tentatively, D is TRBD1 (5 bases). The V and J ends lost 7 bases and 5 bases respectively, with 12 bases between them. This CDR3 has 13 amino acids. In DNA form, the CDR3 reads TGTGCCAGCACTGGCCAAGGGGATCAGCCCCAGCATTTT. Protein: CASTGQGDQPQHF.

The V call is TRBV5-1, the J call TRBJ2-2; the D gene is possibly TRBD1 (5 bases). CDR1 is SGHRS, CDR2 YFSETQ, per germline. The V gene lost 4 bases and the J gene lost 2 bases, with 15 bases spanning the gap. CDR3 length: 16 residues. The CDR3 coding sequence is TGCGCCAGCAGCCAGATTCGGACAAGTAACACCGGGGAGCTGTTTTTT. Translating it yields CASSQIRTSNTGELFF.

The rearrangement links TRBV6-5 to TRBJ2-7, with D uncertain. Germline lookup yields CDR1 MNHEY and CDR2 SVGAGI. Trimming took 0 bases from V and 3 from J, leaving 9 bases between them. The CDR3 is 14 amino acids. CDR3 loop: CASSYSQGYYEQYF. The DNA of the CDR3 is TGTGCCAGCAGTTACTCCCAAGGCTACTACGAGCAGTACTTC.

In its sample, this clonotype was seen a few times. The chain uses TRBV25-1 and TRBJ2-7; D is possibly TRBD1 or TRBD2 (6 bases each). This CDR3 contains 14 residues. Trimming left V 5 bases short and J 0 bases short, with 11 bases between. Looked up from germline, CDR1 is MGHDK and CDR2 is SYGVNS. The CDR3 spells CASSLGGISYEQYF. CDR3 DNA: TGTGCCAGCAGTCTAGGGGGGATCTCCTACGAGCAGTACTTC.

This clonotype was found a few times. One end of the junction does not line up with germline, which may come from a read error. This sequence joins TRBV12-3 or TRBV12-4 and TRBJ2-4; no clear D. CDR3 length: 11 amino acids. CDR3 DNA: TGTGCCAGCAGTTTGGGTAGATTAGAAAACTTC. Translated: CASSLGRLENF.

This clonotype was found many times. The chain joins TRBV12-3 or TRBV12-4 to TRBJ1-4, with D hard to call. The CDR3 spans 11 residues. V lost 7 bases and J 6 bases, leaving 6 bases between the germline ends. This chain's CDR3 is CASTNYEKLFF. DNA of the CDR3: TGTGCCAGCACCAACTATGAAAAACTGTTTTTT.

This clonotype was seen more than once but under ten times. The chain links TRBV5-1 to TRBJ1-5; D unresolved. CDR1 and CDR2 (germline): SGHRS, YFSETQ. The length of the CDR3 is 15 residues. Trimming stripped 0 bases from V and 2 bases from J, with 9 bases between. CDR3 loop: CASSLGAQGNQPQHF. The DNA of the CDR3 is TGCGCCAGCAGCTTGGGAGCTCAGGGCAATCAGCCCCAGCATTTT.

This clonotype showed up just a few times. CDR3 in DNA: TGCAGTGCTAGGGGGGACAGGGCCTACGAGCAGTACTTC. Amino acids: CSARGDRAYEQYF. The chain is built from TRBV20-1 and TRBJ2-7, with 9 bases that match TRBD1. The germline V gene encodes CDR1 DFQATT and CDR2 SNEGSKA (reference sequence). The CDR3 covers 13 residues. The V and J ends lost 3 bases and 2 bases, in that order; junction bases with no gene match: 2.

This clonotype has more than one count but fewer than ten. This chain joins TRBV6-1 and TRBJ1-4; D possibly corresponds to TRBD1 (5 bases). CDR3 size: 14 residues. Trimming removed 1 base from V and 8 bases from J, with 11 bases in between. Germline-derived CDR1 and CDR2 are MNHNS and SASEGT. The CDR3 here is CASSEGRRGEKLFF. DNA for the CDR3: TGTGCCAGCAGTGAAGGCAGGAGGGGCGAAAAACTGTTTTTT.

This clonotype was seen a handful of times. The chain combines TRBV20-1 with TRBJ1-1; possible D gene TRBD1, 6 bases. CDR1 and CDR2 from the germline V gene are DFQATT and SNEGSKA (reference sequence). The length of the CDR3 is 13 residues. The germline V and J ends were trimmed by 7 bases and 4 bases, with 16 bases remaining between them. The CDR3 protein is CSGIQGLSTEAFF. CDR3 DNA sequence: TGCAGTGGGATACAGGGATTAAGCACTGAAGCTTTCTTT.

This clonotype turned up a few times. The CDR3 DNA reads as TGCGCCAGCAGCCACTCAGTCGACACCAGCTACGAGCAGTACTTC. It yields the protein CASSHSVDTSYEQYF. This rearrangement joins TRBV4-1 to TRBJ2-7; D remains unclear. The ends were cut back, 3 bases at V and 3 bases at J, with 15 bases in the middle. From germline, CDR1 is MGHRA and CDR2 YSYEKL. The length of the CDR3 is 15 residues.

This clonotype was counted between two and nine times. The chain couples TRBV4-1 to TRBJ2-3; 15 bases align to TRBD2. V was pared by 3 bases and J by 0 bases, with 1 base of the junction left unmatched. Germline values: CDR1 MGHRA, CDR2 YSYEKL. The CDR3 spans 17 residues. The CDR3 spells CASSHGLAGGSTDTQYF. DNA of the CDR3: TGCGCCAGCAGCCACGGACTAGCGGGAGGGAGCACAGATACGCAGTATTTT.

This rearrangement joins TRBV20-1 to TRBJ1-2; D gene unclear. The CDR3 consists of 12 residues. The germline CDR1 and CDR2 sequences are DFQATT and SNEGSKA (reference sequence). With 5 bases removed from V and 8 bases from J, the gap between germline ends came to 15 bases. This CDR3 reads CSAPPEVGGYTF. As DNA, the CDR3 is TGCAGTGCTCCCCCGGAAGTGGGCGGCTACACCTTC.

Ten or more counts support this clonotype. The chain couples TRBV24-1 to TRBJ2-1, with 12 bases identical to TRBD2. CDR3 length: 16 amino acids. Germline trimming cut 4 bases from V and 5 bases from J; bases unmatched to any gene: 5. Looked up from germline, CDR1 is KGHDR and CDR2 is SFDVKD. The DNA for the CDR3 is TGTGCCACCAGTGAGGCTAGCGGGAGGGATAACAATGAGCAGTTCTTC. It codes for CATSEASGRDNNEQFF.

The chain has TRBV12-3 or TRBV12-4 and TRBJ2-5; 7 bases align to TRBD2. The CDR3 loop spans 16 amino acids. The trim removed 4 bases at V and 5 bases at J, leaving 13 bases unmatched. The CDR3 spells CASSSRLAGVEETQYF. Here the CDR3 DNA reads TGTGCCAGCAGTTCGCGACTAGCAGGCGTCGAGGAGACCCAGTACTTC.

The chain combines TRBV29-1 with TRBJ2-2; 9 nucleotides align to TRBD1. The CDR3 covers 14 residues. Per the germline V gene, CDR1 is SQVTM and CDR2 is ANQGSEA. J gave up 1 base and V 7 bases, and 4 bases lay outside the gene matches. The CDR3, as DNA: TGCAGCGCCCCGGGACAGGGGAACACCGGGGAGCTGTTTTTT. Encoded protein: CSAPGQGNTGELFF.

The chain is built from TRBV5-5 and TRBJ2-2, with unresolved D. V lost 0 bases, J lost 6 bases, and 6 bases lay in between. Germline V gives CDR1 SGHKS, CDR2 YYEKEE (reference sequence). This CDR3 is 13 amino acids long. This CDR3 reads CASSLGSPGELFF. DNA for the CDR3: TGTGCCAGCAGCTTGGGATCCCCCGGGGAGCTGTTTTTT. The full variable domain, its missing parts supplied by reference TRBV5-5 and TRBJ2-2, is DAGVTQSPTHLIKTRGQQVTLRCSPISGHKSVSWYQQVLGQGPQFIFQYYEKEERGRGNFPDRFSARQFPNYSSELNVNALLLGDSALYLCASSLGSPGELFFGEGSRLTVL.

This clonotype occurred a few times. This chain links TRBV4-1 with TRBJ2-1; D may match TRBD1 or TRBD2 (5 bases each). The CDR3 is made up of 16 amino acids. Germline V gene lookup returns CDR1 MGHRA and CDR2 YSYEKL. With 1 base removed from V and 5 bases from J, the gap between germline ends came to 15 bases. The CDR3 reads CASSQVGPPGHNEQFF. The CDR3 DNA sequence: TGCGCCAGCAGCCAAGTGGGACCCCCGGGACACAATGAGCAGTTCTTC.

This clonotype was seen repeatedly, ten times or more. The chain has TRBV9 and TRBJ2-1; 10 nucleotides line up with TRBD2. Germline lookup yields CDR1 SGDLS and CDR2 YYNGEE. The V segment lost 1 base and the J segment 7 bases; nucleotides outside the gene matches: 8. The CDR3 has 16 residues. The CDR3: CASSVTPRTSGNEQFF. CDR3 bases: TGTGCCAGCAGCGTAACCCCAAGGACTAGCGGTAATGAGCAGTTCTTC.

The chain uses TRBV5-6 and TRBJ1-5; 7 nucleotides align to TRBD1. V was pared by 3 bases and J by 3 bases, with 6 bases of the junction left unmatched. The CDR3 runs to 15 residues. Germline lookup yields CDR1 SGHDT and CDR2 YYEEEE. The CDR3 DNA sequence: TGTGCCAGCAGCTGGGGGGGACAGACCAATCAGCCCCAGCATTTT. It codes for CASSWGGQTNQPQHF.

This clonotype turned up a few times. V usage is TRBV5-1 and J usage is TRBJ2-3; tentatively, D is TRBD1 (5 bases). This CDR3 has 12 amino acids. From germline, CDR1 is SGHRS and CDR2 YFSETQ. Trimming pared 4 bases from V and 6 bases from J, leaving 9 bases between. The CDR3 is CASSPHRDTQYF. CDR3 DNA sequence: TGCGCCAGCAGCCCGCACAGGGATACGCAGTATTTT.